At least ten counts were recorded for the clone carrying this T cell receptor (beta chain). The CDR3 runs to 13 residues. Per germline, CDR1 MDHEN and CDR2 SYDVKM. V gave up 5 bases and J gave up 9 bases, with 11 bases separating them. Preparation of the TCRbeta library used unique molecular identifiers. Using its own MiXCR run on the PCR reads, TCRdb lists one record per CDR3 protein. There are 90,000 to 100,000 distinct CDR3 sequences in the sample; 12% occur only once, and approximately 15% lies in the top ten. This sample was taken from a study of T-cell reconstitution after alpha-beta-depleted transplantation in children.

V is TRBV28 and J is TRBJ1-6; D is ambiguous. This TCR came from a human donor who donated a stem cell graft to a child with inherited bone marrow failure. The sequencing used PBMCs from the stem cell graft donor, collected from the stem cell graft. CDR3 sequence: CASSLDRFSPLHF. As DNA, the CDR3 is TGTGCCAGCAGTCTAGACCGCTTTTCACCCCTCCACTTT.